Listed here is a single T cell receptor (beta chain). Its antigen remains unidentified. No much larger clonotype is one base removed from it; base qualities were not supplied. This specimen comes from a study of blood T cell repertoires in COVID-19 (TCRdb year 2020). Concerning the study at large: The collaborator samples originated in the United States, Italy and Spain and spanned the acute and convalescent phases of COVID-19. The dataset comprised deeply sampled blood TCRbeta repertoires from subjects exposed to, actively infected with, or recovered from COVID-19. The repertoires were made available in a free public database intended to serve as a resource for research on the immune response to SARS-CoV-2. Where HLA class I and class II types were available, the types were taken from metadata supplied by the sample provider, not from assay-based typing. The samples were drawn from two sources: the first 160 participants of the ongoing ImmuneRACE study, and 1,000 to 1,500 subjects contributed by 6 global collaborators. Nearly every sample came with metadata listing a de-identified subject ID, COVID-19 status, age in years and sex. The material from the prospective study consisted of cDNA or gDNA derived from T cells, B-cell-depleted T cells, or PBMCs.

The CDR3 runs 18 amino acids, cysteine and phenylalanine included. Only the CDR3 part of the read is kept: 54 bases, read in frame from the first base. From V the trimming removes 4 bases and from J it removes 6 bases, while the gene matches leave 15 bases of the junction unaccounted for. CDR1 MNHEY and CDR2 SMNVEV are derived from the germline V gene (reference sequence). Participants in the prospective study were aged 18 to 89 years, lived in over 20 United States geographic areas, and enrolled through a virtual design. In the prospective study, cohorts were assigned on the basis of participant-reported clinical history obtained from a screening survey and a study questionnaire. Recovered participants in ImmuneRACE Cohort 3 were defined by two consecutive negative NP/OP PCR tests, clearance by a healthcare professional, or resolution of symptoms. Mobile phlebotomists in the prospective study collected whole blood, serum and a nasopharyngeal or oropharyngeal swab from every participant. Prospective study participants could optionally give additional blood draws and questionnaires over an approximately two-month period. Blood samples from the prospective study were shipped frozen or at room temperature prior to DNA extraction.

The study at large found these results: The amount of clinical and demographic metadata varied by source and participant and was provided uncurated.

TCRbeta CDR3 regions were amplified from genomic DNA using the immunoSEQ Assay, a bias-controlled multiplex PCR. The original pipeline was this. Within the assay, amplification of reference gene primers was used to estimate how many nucleated cells each sample contained. To quantify the absolute abundance of each unique TCRbeta CDR3 rearrangement, sequence reads were collapsed and filtered. For each sample, productive Simpson clonality was calculated by taking the square root of Simpson's diversity index across productive rearrangements. The immuneACCESS repertoire file appears here via TCRdb, limited to in-frame rearrangements. These files lack a portion of the clones; in checked studies, under half of the deficit traces to unresolved V genes, and the cause of the others is not known. That table is the source of V, J and clone size, and D and trimming were worked out from the DNA. For this sample the table gives about 150,000 clones, of which roughly 80% were detected only once. The ten most abundant clones make up around 6% of the sample.

Input material: PBMCs or T cells enriched from blood (not recorded which). The rearranged segments are TRBV27 and TRBJ1-1; TRBD1 agrees with 12 junctional bases. This clonotype was sampled from a woman between 45 and 60 years old who had recovered from COVID-19. The CDR3 region reads CASSSPAGTGGAGAEAFF. The bases read TGTGCCAGCAGTTCCCCTGCCGGGACAGGGGGCGCCGGGGCTGAAGCTTTCTTT.